This T cell receptor beta chain was profiled in a study of blood T cell repertoires in COVID-19. Whole-study context: Material from acute and convalescent COVID-19 was sourced from the United States, Italy and Spain. The cDNA or gDNA used as material had been derived from T cells, B-cell-depleted T cells, or PBMCs.

Per the study methods: It was from reference gene primer amplification that nucleated cell counts were estimated. Profiled with immunoSEQ multiplex PCR; TCRdb holds only in-frame clones, not every one. The V and J calls and clone size were taken over from that table, and D and trimming were inferred from the DNA. The data hold about 54,000 clones, with approximately 90% observed a single time. This clone was seen only a few times. Trimming pared 2 bases from V and 1 base from J, leaving 11 bases between. This CDR3 has 15 amino acids. Per germline, CDR1 SNHLY and CDR2 FYNNEI. The sequencing input was peripheral blood. This clonotype originated in a man in his fifties with acute or convalescent COVID-19. The chain has TRBV2 and TRBJ1-1, with D possibly TRBD1 on 5 matching bases. The CDR3 region has the DNA TGTGCCAGCAGTGAAAAGGGGCTGGGGAACACTGAAGCTTTCTTT. Translation: CASSEKGLGNTEAFF.